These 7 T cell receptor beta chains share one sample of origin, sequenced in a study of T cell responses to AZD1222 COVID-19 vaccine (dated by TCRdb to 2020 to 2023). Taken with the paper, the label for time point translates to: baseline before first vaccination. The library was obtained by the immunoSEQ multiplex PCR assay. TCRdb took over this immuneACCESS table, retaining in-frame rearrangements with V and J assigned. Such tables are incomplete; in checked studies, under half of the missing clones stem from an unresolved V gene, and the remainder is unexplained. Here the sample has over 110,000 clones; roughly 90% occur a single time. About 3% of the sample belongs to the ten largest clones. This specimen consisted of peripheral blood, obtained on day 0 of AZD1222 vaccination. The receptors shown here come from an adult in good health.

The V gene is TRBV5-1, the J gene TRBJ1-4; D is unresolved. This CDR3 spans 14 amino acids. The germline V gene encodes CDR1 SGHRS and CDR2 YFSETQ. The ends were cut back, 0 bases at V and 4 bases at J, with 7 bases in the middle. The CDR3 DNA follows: TGCGCCAGCAGCTTGGCCTATGATAATGAAAAACTGTTTTTT. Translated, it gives CASSLAYDNEKLFF.

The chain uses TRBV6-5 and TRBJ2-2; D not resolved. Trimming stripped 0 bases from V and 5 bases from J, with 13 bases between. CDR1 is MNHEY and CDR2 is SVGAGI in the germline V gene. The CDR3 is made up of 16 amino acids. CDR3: CASSYSVHGETGELFF. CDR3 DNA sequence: TGTGCCAGCAGTTACTCGGTACACGGCGAAACCGGGGAGCTGTTTTTT.

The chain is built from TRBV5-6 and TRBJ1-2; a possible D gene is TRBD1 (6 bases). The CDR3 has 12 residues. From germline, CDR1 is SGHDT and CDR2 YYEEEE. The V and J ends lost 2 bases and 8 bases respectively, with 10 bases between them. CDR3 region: CASSFSDRGYTF. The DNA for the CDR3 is TGTGCCAGCAGCTTTTCTGACAGGGGCTACACCTTC.

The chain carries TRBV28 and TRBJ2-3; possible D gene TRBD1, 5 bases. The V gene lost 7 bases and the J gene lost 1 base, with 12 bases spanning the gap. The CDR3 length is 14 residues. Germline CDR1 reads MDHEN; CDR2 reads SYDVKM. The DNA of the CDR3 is TGTGCCAGCAATGGCGGCAGGGGCACAGATACGCAGTATTTT. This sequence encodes CASNGGRGTDTQYF.

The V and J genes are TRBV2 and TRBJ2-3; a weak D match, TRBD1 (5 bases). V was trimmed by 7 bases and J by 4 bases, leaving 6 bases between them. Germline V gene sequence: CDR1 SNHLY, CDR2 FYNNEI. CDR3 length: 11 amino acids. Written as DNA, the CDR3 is TGTGCCAGCAAAGGGGCAGATACGCAGTATTTT. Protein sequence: CASKGADTQYF.

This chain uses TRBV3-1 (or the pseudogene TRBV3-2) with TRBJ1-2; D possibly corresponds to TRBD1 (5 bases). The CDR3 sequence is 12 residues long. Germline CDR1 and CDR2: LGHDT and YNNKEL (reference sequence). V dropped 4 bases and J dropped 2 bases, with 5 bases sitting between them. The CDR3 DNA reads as TGTGCCAGCAGCCGGGGGAACTATGGCTACACCTTC. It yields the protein CASSRGNYGYTF.

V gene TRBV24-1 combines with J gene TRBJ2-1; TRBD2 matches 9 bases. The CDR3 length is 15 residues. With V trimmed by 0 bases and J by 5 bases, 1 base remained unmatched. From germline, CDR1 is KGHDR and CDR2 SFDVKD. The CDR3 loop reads CATSDLRGGDNEQFF. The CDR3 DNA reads TGTGCCACCAGTGATTTGCGCGGGGGGGACAATGAGCAGTTCTTC.